The 9 T cell receptor beta chains presented below share a single source sample, sequenced in a study of T cell repertoires in cytomegalovirus infection. One entry per CDR3 protein, called by TCRdb with MiXCR from the reads. The top ten clones hold approximately 10% of a sample with fewer than 400,000 distinct CDR3 sequences, approximately 18% of them seen once. Sequencing input: PBMCs. The source is a human donor in good health (CMV status not recorded). Some clones in this sample may be carry-over from other donors' samples.

This clonotype was seen repeatedly, ten times or more. The CDR3 DNA sequence: TGTGCCAGCAGCTCGGAACTAGCGGGAGGAGGTAATGAGCAGTTCTTC. The encoded protein is CASSSELAGGGNEQFF. The chain joins TRBV7-6 to TRBJ2-1, with 12 bases that match TRBD2. V trimming: 4 bases; J trimming: 7 bases; junction bases outside the gene matches: 8. CDR3 size: 16 residues. Looked up from germline, CDR1 is SGHVS and CDR2 is FNYEAQ.

This clonotype appeared many times. The rearrangement uses TRBV7-2 and TRBJ1-2; TRBD1 aligns across 7 bases. Per germline, CDR1 SGHTA and CDR2 FQGNSA. The CDR3 is made up of 14 amino acids. With 3 bases clipped from V and 2 bases from J, the junction kept 3 bases outside the gene matches. DNA for the CDR3: TGTGCCAGCAGCTTTGGGGGACAGAACTATGGCTACACCTTC. Translating it yields CASSFGGQNYGYTF.

This clonotype occurred many times. The chain is built from TRBV12-3 or TRBV12-4 and TRBJ1-5, with TRBD1 matching 9 bases. This CDR3 spans 16 amino acids. V shed 5 bases and J 4 bases; nucleotides not matched to a gene: 9. Here the CDR3 reads CASSRFPGQGNQPQHF. DNA of the CDR3: TGTGCCAGCAGTCGATTTCCGGGACAGGGAAATCAGCCCCAGCATTTT.

This clonotype appeared a few times. The rearrangement links TRBV12-3 or TRBV12-4 to TRBJ2-3; 9 nucleotides match TRBD2. The CDR3 is 17 residues long. The J segment lost 2 bases and the V segment lost 0 bases, leaving 6 bases of the junction unmatched. CDR3 in amino acids: CASSLAQTSGITDTQYF. In nucleotides, the CDR3 is TGTGCCAGCAGTTTAGCTCAGACTAGCGGAATCACAGATACGCAGTATTTT.

The rearrangement links TRBV20-1 to TRBJ1-1; 9 nucleotides agree with TRBD1. Germline loops: CDR1 DFQATT, CDR2 SNEGSKA (reference sequence). The V and J ends lost 5 bases and 2 bases, in that order; junction bases with no gene match: 12. The CDR3 sequence is 16 residues long. This CDR3 reads CSAGYGTGFLNTEAFF. CDR3 DNA: TGCAGTGCTGGGTACGGGACAGGGTTCCTCAACACTGAAGCTTTCTTT.

In its sample, this clonotype was seen many times. V usage is TRBV7-8 and J usage is TRBJ1-5; no definite D call. The V and J ends lost 3 bases and 8 bases respectively, with 8 bases between them. In germline, CDR1 is SGHVS, CDR2 FQNEAQ. The CDR3 is made up of 12 amino acids. The CDR3 is CASSLAREPQHF. The CDR3 bases are TGTGCCAGCAGCTTGGCTAGGGAGCCCCAGCATTTT. The whole variable domain, filled in from reference TRBV7-8 and TRBJ1-5, reads GAGVSQSPRYKVAKRGQDVALRCDPISGHVSLFWYQQALGQGPEFLTYFQNEAQLDKSGLPSDRFFAERPEGSVSTLKIQRTQQEDSAVYLCASSLAREPQHFGDGTRLSIL.

This clonotype was counted a few times. The J gene is TRBJ2-3, the V gene TRBV7-9; TRBD2 might be the D (6 bases). Germline values: CDR1 SEHNR, CDR2 FQNEAQ (reference sequence). CDR3 length: 14 residues. V was shortened by 5 bases and J by 2 bases, with 11 bases between the two germline ends. CDR3 amino acids: CASSIRDFTDTQYF. The DNA for the CDR3 is TGTGCCAGCAGCATTCGGGACTTCACAGATACGCAGTATTTT.

This clonotype was picked up a small number of times. This sequence joins TRBV7-2 and TRBJ2-3; D may be TRBD2 (6 bases). Trimming took 3 bases from V and 10 from J, leaving 11 bases between them. CDR3 size: 12 residues. CDR1 is SGHTA and CDR2 is FQGNSA in the germline V gene. The CDR3 sequence is CASSLTRSAQYF. CDR3 nucleotide sequence: TGTGCCAGCAGCTTGACTAGATCGGCGCAGTATTTT.

This clonotype was seen a few times. This chain uses TRBV7-9 with TRBJ2-5; D ambiguous. V lost 1 base to trimming and J lost 5 bases, with 14 bases between them. Germline CDR1 and CDR2: SEHNR and FQNEAQ (reference sequence). The CDR3 is made up of 15 amino acids. CDR3 in amino acids: CASSLDGSNWETQYF. The DNA for the CDR3 is TGTGCCAGCAGCTTAGACGGCAGCAACTGGGAGACCCAGTACTTC.